This record covers a single TCR beta chain. The V end lost 0 bases, the J end lost 4 bases, and 12 bases lay between the germline ends. The CDR3 consists of 15 residues. Looked up from germline, CDR1 is SGHDN and CDR2 is FVKESK. Here immunoSEQ multiplex PCR was the method, and the copy in TCRdb shows in-frame clones only, minus some. The table records a few hundred thousand clones, more than 95% of them present only once. The data were obtained in a study of shared clonotypes between healthy human individuals. This receptor was taken from a woman in her thirties in good health. The chain joins TRBV14 to TRBJ1-2; tentative D call: TRBD1 (6 bases). The sample comprised naive CD4+ T cells sorted from blood. Subset meaning: CD45RA+ positively selected. The CDR3 loop reads CASSQEGGVGYGYTF. The CDR3 nucleotides are TGTGCCAGCAGCCAAGAGGGGGGCGTTGGCTATGGCTACACCTTC.